This passage covers 29 T cell receptor beta chains from one sample sequenced in a study of shared clonotypes between healthy human individuals. Naive-designated CD8 cells lacked CD45RO, were positively enriched for CCR7, and omitted terminally differentiated effector memory CD45RA+ cells. Libraries were prepared by immunoSEQ multiplex PCR; TCRdb keeps only in-frame clonotypes and omits some of them. The sample includes millions of clones, approximately 95% of them seen just once. The sequencing input was naive CD8+ T cells sorted from blood. These receptors all stem from a man aged 18 to 29 in good health.

The chain couples TRBV27 to TRBJ2-3; 7 bases line up with TRBD2. This CDR3 has 17 amino acids. Germline V CDR1 and CDR2: MNHEY, SMNVEV (reference sequence). V was clipped by 5 bases and J by 2 bases; unmatched bases: 13. Here the CDR3 reads CASSTPSLAETTDTQYF. For the CDR3, the DNA is TGTGCCAGCAGTACACCCTCTCTAGCGGAAACCACAGATACGCAGTATTTT.

This chain uses TRBV9 with TRBJ2-5; TRBD1 might be the D (5 bases). Looked up from germline, CDR1 is SGDLS and CDR2 is YYNGEE. Trimming pared 0 bases from V and 3 bases from J, leaving 6 bases between. The CDR3 length is 13 residues. The CDR3, as DNA: TGTGCCAGCAGCGTAGGCAGGGAAGAGACCCAGTACTTC. It translates to CASSVGREETQYF.

The V and J genes are TRBV19 and TRBJ1-1, with D possibly matching TRBD1 (5 bases). In germline, CDR1 is LNHDA, CDR2 SQIVND (reference sequence). Between the trimmed V and J ends, which lost 7 bases and 4 bases, there was a span of 10 bases. This CDR3 has 12 amino acids. For the CDR3, the DNA is TGTGCCAGTATGAGGGGTGCCACTGAAGCTTTCTTT. Protein product: CASMRGATEAFF.

This clone was seen just once. The chain combines TRBV7-9 with TRBJ2-5; D unclear. The V end lost 1 base, the J end lost 5 bases, and 11 bases lay between the germline ends. The CDR3 covers 14 residues. CDR1 SEHNR and CDR2 FQNEAQ come from the germline V gene (reference sequence). CDR3 sequence: CASSLDSLAETQYF. The CDR3 region has the DNA TGTGCCAGCAGCTTAGATTCGTTGGCGGAGACCCAGTACTTC.

The rearrangement links TRBV5-6 to TRBJ1-6; tentatively, D is TRBD1 (5 bases). Germline assignment: CDR1 SGHDT and CDR2 YYEEEE. Deletions cut 1 base from V and 9 bases from J, with 14 bases between. This CDR3 region has 15 residues. CDR3 nucleotide sequence: TGTGCCAGCAGCTTGCTAGGGCCCGGGGGTTCACCCCTCCACTTT. Translation: CASSLLGPGGSPLHF.

The CDR3 sequence: CASSFRTGISYEQYF. In DNA, the CDR3 is TGCGCCAGCAGCTTCCGGACAGGGATCTCCTACGAGCAGTACTTC. The chain has TRBV5-1 and TRBJ2-7; 8 bases fit TRBD1. Germline lookup yields CDR1 SGHRS and CDR2 YFSETQ. The CDR3 extends over 15 amino acids. V lost 2 bases to trimming and J lost 0 bases; unmatched junction nucleotides: 4.

The chain combines TRBV5-1 with TRBJ2-3; 8 bases agree with TRBD1. V shed 3 bases and J 2 bases; nucleotides not matched to a gene: 5. The CDR3 extends over 15 amino acids. Germline assignment: CDR1 SGHRS and CDR2 YFSETQ. For the CDR3, the DNA is TGCGCCAGCAGCTCCGGGACAGGACCCACAGATACGCAGTATTTT. This translates into CASSSGTGPTDTQYF.

The chain carries TRBV29-1 and TRBJ2-1; 13 positions agree with TRBD2. V dropped 6 bases and J dropped 0; count of bases not matched to a gene: 5. Germline-derived CDR1 and CDR2 are SQVTM and ANQGSEA. This CDR3 contains 16 residues. CDR3 nucleotides: TGCAGCGTGGGGGGACTAGCGGGGAGCTCCTACAATGAGCAGTTCTTC. This sequence encodes CSVGGLAGSSYNEQFF.

V usage is TRBV10-3 and J usage is TRBJ1-2; D not certain. Germline-derived CDR1 and CDR2 are ENHRY and SYGVKD. The V gene lost 2 bases and the J gene lost 0 bases, with 13 bases spanning the gap. This CDR3 is built from 16 residues. The CDR3 sequence: CAISEKAAAANYGYTF. CDR3 DNA: TGTGCCATCAGTGAGAAGGCGGCCGCAGCTAACTATGGCTACACCTTC.

The chain carries TRBV18 and TRBJ2-7, with D maybe TRBD2 (7 bases). The CDR3 totals 16 residues. The ends were cut back, 2 bases at V and 2 bases at J, with 16 bases in the middle. The germline CDR1 and CDR2 sequences are KGHSH and LQKENI. The CDR3 loop is CASSPGGAGETYEQYF. The CDR3, as DNA: TGTGCCAGCTCACCAGGGGGGGCGGGAGAAACCTACGAGCAGTACTTC.

The genes are TRBV10-2 and TRBJ2-5; 9 nucleotides align to TRBD1. The CDR3 covers 14 residues. V was pared by 3 bases and J by 5 bases, with 4 bases of the junction left unmatched. Germline CDR1 and CDR2: WSHSY and SAAADI. CDR3 bases: TGCGCCAGCAGTGACACAGGGGGCATGGAGACCCAGTACTTC. Translation gives CASSDTGGMETQYF.

The rearrangement joins TRBV5-1 to TRBJ2-1, with D possibly matching TRBD1 (6 bases). The CDR3 has 16 residues. Looked up from germline, CDR1 is SGHRS and CDR2 is YFSETQ. V lost 0 bases, J lost 7 bases, and 17 bases lay in between. The CDR3 protein is CASSLEPGDASNEQFF. The DNA of the CDR3 is TGCGCCAGCAGCTTGGAGCCAGGGGACGCTTCTAATGAGCAGTTCTTC.

The CDR3 DNA follows: TGCGCCAGCAGCTTGGACAGTATGGGCTACACCTTC. Translating gives CASSLDSMGYTF. V and J are TRBV5-1 and TRBJ1-2; D remains ambiguous. CDR1 is SGHRS and CDR2 is YFSETQ in the germline V gene. V lost 0 bases and J lost 8, with 8 bases in between. The length of the CDR3 is 12 residues.

The genes are TRBV7-9 and TRBJ2-2; 9 bases are a match to TRBD1. The CDR3 covers 18 residues. Germline lookup yields CDR1 SEHNR and CDR2 FQNEAQ (reference sequence). V trimming: 5 bases; J trimming: 0 bases; junction bases outside the gene matches: 10. CDR3 coding DNA: TGTGCCAGCAGCCCTTCCCGGGGACAGGGAGCGAACACCGGGGAGCTGTTTTTT. Encoded protein: CASSPSRGQGANTGELFF. Filled out from reference TRBV7-9 and TRBJ2-2, the complete variable domain reads DTGVSQNPRHKITKRGQNVTFRCDPISEHNRLYWYRQTLGQGPEFLTYFQNEAQLEKSRLLSDRFSAERPKGSFSTLEIQRTEQGDSAMYLCASSPSRGQGANTGELFFGEGSRLTVL.

The chain combines TRBV7-8 with TRBJ2-7, with 10 bases aligning to TRBD1. The germline CDR1 and CDR2 sequences are SGHVS and FQNEAQ. The CDR3 is 15 residues long. Losses at the gene ends were 1 base for V and 2 bases for J; bases not matched to a gene: 2. The CDR3 sequence is CASSLEGQGTYEQYF. The CDR3, as DNA: TGTGCCAGCAGCTTAGAGGGACAGGGGACCTACGAGCAGTACTTC.

The table lists this clone with a count of one. V gene TRBV27 combines with J gene TRBJ2-7; TRBD2 matches at 11 bases. The length of the CDR3 is 14 residues. Germline CDR1 and CDR2: MNHEY and SMNVEV (reference sequence). The ends lost 3 bases at V and 6 bases at J; junction bases unmatched: 4. The CDR3 loop is CASSLASGGSEQYF. The CDR3 DNA is TGTGCCAGCAGTTTGGCTAGCGGGGGGAGCGAGCAGTACTTC.

CDR3 DNA: TGTGCCAGCAGCGGCAGACAGGGAGTGACCTACGAGCAGTACTTC. This gives the protein CASSGRQGVTYEQYF. This chain connects TRBV7-9 to TRBJ2-7; 7 bases are shared with TRBD1. CDR3 length equals 15 residues. V lost 5 bases and J lost 2; bases outside the gene matches: 9. Germline CDR1 SEHNR, CDR2 FQNEAQ (reference sequence). Full variable domain (outside the CDR3, taken from reference TRBV7-9 and TRBJ2-7): DTGVSQNPRHKITKRGQNVTFRCDPISEHNRLYWYRQTLGQGPEFLTYFQNEAQLEKSRLLSDRFSAERPKGSFSTLEIQRTEQGDSAMYLCASSGRQGVTYEQYFGPGTRLTVT.

The V call is TRBV2, the J call TRBJ2-1; TRBD2 aligns across 13 bases. Germline CDR1 is SNHLY and CDR2 is FYNNEI. The V gene end was trimmed by 6 bases and the J gene end by 8 bases; junction bases not matched to a gene: 7. The CDR3 has 15 residues. DNA of the CDR3: TGTGCCAGCAGGGAACTAGCGGGGGGGCCCCATGAGCAGTTCTTC. It codes for CASRELAGGPHEQFF.

This clone appeared once. The J gene is TRBJ2-1, the V gene TRBV4-3; possible D gene TRBD2, 5 bases. This CDR3 is 13 amino acids long. Deletions cut 1 base from V and 10 bases from J, with 11 bases between. Germline V CDR1 and CDR2: LGHNA, YSLEER. Written as DNA, the CDR3 is TGCGCCAGCAGCCAAGTCCGAGGAGGAGAGCAGTTCTTC. It specifies CASSQVRGGEQFF.

The sample holds a few counts of this clone. The chain has TRBV15 and TRBJ1-6, with D perhaps TRBD1 (5 bases). Deletions cut 8 bases from V and 6 bases from J, with 11 bases between. The V gene's germline CDR1 is LNHNV and CDR2 YYDKDF (reference sequence). This CDR3 comprises 13 residues. The CDR3 nucleotides are TGTGCCACCGAACAGGCAATTAATTCACCCCTCCACTTT. Translated: CATEQAINSPLHF.

The gene calls are TRBV27 and TRBJ1-2; D may be TRBD1 (6 bases). This CDR3 contains 15 residues. Germline V gene data show CDR1 as MNHEY and CDR2 as SMNVEV (reference sequence). V lost 4 bases and J 8 bases, leaving 20 bases between the germline ends. The CDR3 region is CASSSGGRHRVGYTF. The DNA for the CDR3 is TGTGCCAGCAGTTCCGGGGGGAGGCACAGGGTAGGCTACACCTTC.

V and J are TRBV4-3 and TRBJ2-2; D may correspond to TRBD1 or TRBD2 (6 bases each). V lost 1 base, J lost 2 bases, and 11 bases lay in between. The CDR3 is 16 amino acids. The germline V gene encodes CDR1 LGHNA and CDR2 YSLEER. The CDR3: CASSQGNGGNTGELFF. CDR3 coding DNA: TGCGCCAGCAGCCAAGGAAACGGGGGCAACACCGGGGAGCTGTTTTTT.

The gene calls are TRBV9 and TRBJ1-5; D gene unclear. The CDR3 is 11 amino acids. V was trimmed by 1 base and J by 11 bases, leaving 7 bases between them. Per germline, CDR1 SGDLS and CDR2 YYNGEE. This CDR3 reads CASSVFPSQHF. Here the CDR3 DNA reads TGTGCCAGCAGCGTATTTCCATCCCAGCATTTT.

The J gene is TRBJ1-1, the V gene TRBV27; D uncertain. The CDR3 runs to 15 residues. The V end was cut by 3 bases, the J end by 4 bases, with 15 bases between. CDR1 is MNHEY and CDR2 is SMNVEV in the germline V gene (reference sequence). Written as DNA, the CDR3 is TGTGCCAGCAGTTTTTTAACTCCCTATAGCACTGAAGCTTTCTTT. It codes for CASSFLTPYSTEAFF.

The chain joins TRBV27 to TRBJ1-6, with D maybe TRBD1 (5 bases). This CDR3 is 15 amino acids long. From germline, CDR1 is MNHEY and CDR2 SMNVEV (reference sequence). The V end lost 4 bases, the J end lost 7 bases, and 14 bases lay between the germline ends. CDR3 nucleotides: TGTGCCAGCAGTTCCCCGGGGGGGACCAATTCACCCCTCCACTTT. This sequence encodes CASSSPGGTNSPLHF.

The CDR3, as DNA: TGCGCCAGCAGCGTGGAGCACAGGGAGGATTCACCCCTCCACTTT. Its translation: CASSVEHREDSPLHF. The gene calls are TRBV5-1 and TRBJ1-6; a weak D match, TRBD1 (6 bases). The CDR3 runs to 15 residues. The ends were cut back, 4 bases at V and 8 bases at J, with 16 bases in the middle. Germline V gene lookup returns CDR1 SGHRS and CDR2 YFSETQ. Full variable domain (missing parts from reference TRBV5-1 and TRBJ1-6): KAGVTQTPRYLIKTRGQQVTLSCSPISGHRSVSWYQQTPGQGLQFLFEYFSETQRNKGNFPGRFSGRQFSNSRSEMNVSTLELGDSALYLCASSVEHREDSPLHFGNGTRLTVT.

This clone was recorded a few times. The chain couples TRBV19 to TRBJ1-3; weak D call: TRBD1 (5 bases). The CDR3 runs to 15 residues. V was clipped by 4 bases and J by 4 bases, with 14 bases between them. The V gene's germline CDR1 is LNHDA and CDR2 SQIVND (reference sequence). The CDR3 is CASSTTGLSGNTIYF. The CDR3, as DNA: TGTGCCAGTAGTACCACGGGGCTCAGCGGAAACACCATATATTTT.

The rearrangement links TRBV7-6 to TRBJ2-1, with D tentatively TRBD2 (5 bases). CDR3 length equals 15 residues. Germline values: CDR1 SGHVS, CDR2 FNYEAQ. Trimming shortened V by 3 bases and J by 3 bases, and 12 bases separated the two germline ends. The CDR3 nucleotides read TGTGCCAGCAGCTTGTTAGCGAGCAGCTACAATGAGCAGTTCTTC. Residues: CASSLLASSYNEQFF.

The chain combines TRBV7-8 with TRBJ2-3; maybe TRBD1 (5 bases). V was cut by 2 bases and J by 4 bases, with 22 bases left in between. The CDR3 loop spans 18 amino acids. Germline loops: CDR1 SGHVS, CDR2 FQNEAQ. The chain's CDR3 is CASSLIVITGSISDTQYF. The CDR3 DNA follows: TGTGCCAGCAGCTTAATTGTAATTACAGGATCAATCTCAGATACGCAGTATTTT.